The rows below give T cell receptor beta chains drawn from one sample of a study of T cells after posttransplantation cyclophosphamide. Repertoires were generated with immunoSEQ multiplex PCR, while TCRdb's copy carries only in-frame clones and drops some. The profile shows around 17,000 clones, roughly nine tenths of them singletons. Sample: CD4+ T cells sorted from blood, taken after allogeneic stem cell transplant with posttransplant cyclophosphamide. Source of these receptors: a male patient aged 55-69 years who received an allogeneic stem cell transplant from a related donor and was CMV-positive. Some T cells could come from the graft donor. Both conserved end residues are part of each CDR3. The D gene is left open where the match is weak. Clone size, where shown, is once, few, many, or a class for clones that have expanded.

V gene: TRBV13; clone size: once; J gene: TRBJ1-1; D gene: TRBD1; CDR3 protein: CASSHRGPNTEAFF; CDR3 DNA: TGTGCCAGCAGCCACAGGGGTCCGAACACTGAAGCTTTCTTT
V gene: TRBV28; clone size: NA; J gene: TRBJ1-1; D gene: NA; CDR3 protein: CATYGLPNGAFF; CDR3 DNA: TGTGCCACCTACGGATTACCGAACGGGGCTTTCTTT
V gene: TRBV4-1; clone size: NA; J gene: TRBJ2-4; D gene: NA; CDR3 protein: CASSQDHYLGGKNIQYF; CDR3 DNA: TGCGCCAGCAGCCAAGATCATTACCTTGGAGGCAAAAACATTCAGTACTTC
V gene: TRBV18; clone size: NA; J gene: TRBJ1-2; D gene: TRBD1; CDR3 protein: CASSQTLGQGTNGYTF; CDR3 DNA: TGTGCCAGCTCCCAGACGCTGGGACAGGGCACAAATGGCTACACCTTC
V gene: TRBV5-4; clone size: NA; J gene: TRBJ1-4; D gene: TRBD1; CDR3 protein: CASSLEQGAGEKLFF; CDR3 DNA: TGTGCCAGCAGCTTAGAACAGGGGGCAGGGGAAAAACTGTTTTTT
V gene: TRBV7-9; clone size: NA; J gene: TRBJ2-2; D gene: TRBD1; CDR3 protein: CASSPPGTGRTGELFF; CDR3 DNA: TGTGCCAGCAGTCCTCCCGGGACAGGGAGGACCGGGGAGCTGTTTTTT
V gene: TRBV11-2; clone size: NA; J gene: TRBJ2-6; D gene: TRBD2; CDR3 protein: CASSFRRGGPGANVLTF; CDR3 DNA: TGTGCCAGCAGCTTTAGGCGGGGGGGCCCCGGGGCCAACGTCCTGACTTTC
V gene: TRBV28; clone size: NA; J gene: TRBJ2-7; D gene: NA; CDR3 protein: CASSLLRGNEQYF; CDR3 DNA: TGTGCCAGCAGCCTACTCAGGGGAAACGAGCAGTACTTC
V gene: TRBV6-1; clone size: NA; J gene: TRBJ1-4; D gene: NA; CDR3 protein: CASSHSTPWEKLFF; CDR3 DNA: TGTGCCAGCAGCCACAGCACTCCGTGGGAAAAACTGTTTTTT
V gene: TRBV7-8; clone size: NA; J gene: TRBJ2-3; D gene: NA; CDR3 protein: CASSLVAPAADTQYF; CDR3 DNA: TGTGCCAGCAGCTTAGTTGCGCCTGCGGCAGATACGCAGTATTTT
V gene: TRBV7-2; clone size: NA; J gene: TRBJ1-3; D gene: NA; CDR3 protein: CASSLARAVGNTIYF; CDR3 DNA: TGTGCCAGCAGCTTAGCGAGGGCAGTTGGAAACACCATATATTTT
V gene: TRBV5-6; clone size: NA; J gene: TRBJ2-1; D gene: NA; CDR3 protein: CASSLDGQAYNEQFF; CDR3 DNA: TGTGCCAGCAGCTTGGATGGGCAGGCCTACAATGAGCAGTTCTTC
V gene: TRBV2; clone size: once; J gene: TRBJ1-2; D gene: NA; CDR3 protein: CASRRVLLNYGYTF; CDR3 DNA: TGTGCCAGCAGACGGGTTCTCCTAAATTATGGCTACACCTTC
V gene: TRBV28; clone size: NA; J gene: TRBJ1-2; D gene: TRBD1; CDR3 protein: CASGRQGGYTF; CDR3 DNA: TGTGCCAGCGGCAGACAGGGCGGCTACACCTTC
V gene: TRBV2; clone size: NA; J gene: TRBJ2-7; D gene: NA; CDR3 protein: CASRGPGFTYEQYF; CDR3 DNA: TGTGCCAGCAGGGGGCCGGGTTTCACCTACGAGCAGTACTTC
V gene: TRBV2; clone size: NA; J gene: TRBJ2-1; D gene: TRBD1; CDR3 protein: CASRPRDRGNNEQFF; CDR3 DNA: TGTGCCAGCAGACCCCGGGACAGGGGAAACAATGAGCAGTTCTTC
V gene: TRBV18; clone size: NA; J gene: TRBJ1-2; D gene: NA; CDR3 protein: CASSPLESGIYGYTF; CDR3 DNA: TGTGCCAGCTCACCACTGGAGTCGGGGATCTATGGCTACACCTTC
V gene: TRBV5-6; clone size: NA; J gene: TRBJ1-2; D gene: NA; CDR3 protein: CASSVGTENYGYTF; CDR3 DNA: TGTGCCAGCAGCGTAGGGACTGAAAACTATGGCTACACCTTC
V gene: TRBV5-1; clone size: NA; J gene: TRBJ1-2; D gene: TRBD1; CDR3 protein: CASTTGQGSRDMGYTF; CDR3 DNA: TGCGCCAGCACCACCGGACAGGGTAGTCGTGATATGGGCTACACCTTC
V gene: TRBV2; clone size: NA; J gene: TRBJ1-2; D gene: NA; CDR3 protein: CASSERGWDGYTF; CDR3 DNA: TGTGCCAGCAGTGAGCGGGGGTGGGATGGCTACACCTTC
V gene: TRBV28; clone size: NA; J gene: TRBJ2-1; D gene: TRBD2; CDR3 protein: CASTPPRSGGNEQFF; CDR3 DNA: TGTGCCAGCACCCCTCCTCGTAGCGGGGGCAATGAGCAGTTCTTC
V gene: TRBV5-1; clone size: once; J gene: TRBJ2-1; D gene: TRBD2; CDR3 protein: CASKVLAGQEEQFF; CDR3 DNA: TGCGCCAGCAAGGTTCTAGCGGGTCAGGAGGAGCAGTTCTTC
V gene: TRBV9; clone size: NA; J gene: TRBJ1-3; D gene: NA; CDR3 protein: CASSVASSGNTIYF; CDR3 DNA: TGTGCCAGCAGCGTGGCCAGCTCTGGAAACACCATATATTTT
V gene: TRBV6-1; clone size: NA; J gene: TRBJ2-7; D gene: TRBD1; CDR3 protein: CASSYDRAYEQYF; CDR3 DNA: TGTGCCAGCAGTTATGACAGGGCCTACGAGCAGTACTTC
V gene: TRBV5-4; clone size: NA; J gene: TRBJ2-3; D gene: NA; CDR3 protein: CASSSTETDTQYF; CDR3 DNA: TGTGCCAGCAGCTCGACAGAGACAGATACGCAGTATTTT
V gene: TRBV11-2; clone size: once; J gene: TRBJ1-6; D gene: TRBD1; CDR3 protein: CASSITARGNSPLHF; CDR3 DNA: TGTGCCAGCAGCATAACGGCCAGGGGGAATTCACCCCTCCACTTT
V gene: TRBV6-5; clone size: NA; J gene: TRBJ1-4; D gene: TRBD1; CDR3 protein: CASSKDRTGEKLFF; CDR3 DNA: TGTGCCAGCAGTAAGGACAGGACAGGGGAAAAACTGTTTTTT
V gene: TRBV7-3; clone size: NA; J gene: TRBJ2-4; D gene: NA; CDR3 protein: CASSIGVGNIQYF; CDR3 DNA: TGTGCCAGCAGCATCGGGGTAGGGAACATTCAGTACTTC
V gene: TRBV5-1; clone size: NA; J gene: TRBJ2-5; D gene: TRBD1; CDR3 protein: CASSFTGGETQYF; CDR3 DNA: TGCGCCAGCAGCTTTACAGGGGGGGAGACCCAGTACTTC
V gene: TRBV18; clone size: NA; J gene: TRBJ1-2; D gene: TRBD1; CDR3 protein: CASSLSRGQGSDGNGYTF; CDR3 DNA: TGTGCCAGCTCACTATCAAGGGGACAGGGGAGTGATGGAAATGGCTACACCTTC
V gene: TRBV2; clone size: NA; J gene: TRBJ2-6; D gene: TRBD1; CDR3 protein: CASRKQGMAGANVLTF; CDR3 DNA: TGTGCCAGCAGGAAACAGGGGATGGCTGGGGCCAACGTCCTGACTTTC
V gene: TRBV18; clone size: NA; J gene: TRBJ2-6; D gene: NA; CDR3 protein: CASSSKLGYSGANVLTF; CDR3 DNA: TGTGCCAGCTCATCAAAACTCGGGTACTCTGGGGCCAACGTCCTGACTTTC
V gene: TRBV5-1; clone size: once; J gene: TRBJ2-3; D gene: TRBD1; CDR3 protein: CASTIGGQGPDTQYF; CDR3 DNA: TGCGCCAGCACCATCGGAGGACAGGGCCCAGATACGCAGTATTTT